These 11 T cell receptor beta chains were sequenced from one sample in a study of patients and donors after allogeneic stem cell transplantation. TCRdb passed the RT-PCR reads through MiXCR, listing each CDR3 protein once. Altogether about 960,000 distinct CDR3 sequences are present, approximately 19% being singletons, with the ten largest covering about 6%. Sample: blood, either unsorted or a sorted T cell fraction (not recorded which). These receptors all stem from a human donor who was either an allogeneic HSCT recipient or a stem cell or donor lymphocyte infusion donor (not recorded which). It is not recorded whose cells these are; they may come from a transplant donor.

This clonotype was seen a few times. The chain couples TRBV9 to TRBJ2-4; unclear D gene. This CDR3 spans 14 amino acids. The V end was cut by 0 bases, the J end by 3 bases, with 7 bases between. Germline-derived CDR1 and CDR2 are SGDLS and YYNGEE. This chain's CDR3 is CASSVDGLKNIQYF. The CDR3 DNA is TGTGCCAGCAGCGTAGACGGCCTCAAAAACATTCAGTACTTC.

In DNA, the CDR3 is TGCGCCAGCAGCTTGGGGGACAGGGAGCAAACTAATGAAAAACTGTTTTTT. This sequence encodes CASSLGDREQTNEKLFF. The rearrangement joins TRBV5-1 to TRBJ1-4, with TRBD1 matching 9 bases. This CDR3 is built from 17 residues. CDR1 is SGHRS, CDR2 YFSETQ, per germline. The V and J ends lost 0 bases and 1 base, in that order; junction bases with no gene match: 4.

The chain joins TRBV10-3 to TRBJ1-6; no reliable D call. Per germline, CDR1 ENHRY and CDR2 SYGVKD. This CDR3 contains 12 residues. The V end lost 0 bases, the J end lost 15 bases, and 9 bases lay between the germline ends. The DNA for the CDR3 is TGTGCCATCAGTGAGTCGGGTGGAATCCTCCACTTT. It is translated as CAISESGGILHF.

This chain links TRBV30 with TRBJ2-7, with 12 bases aligning to TRBD1. Germline trimming cut 3 bases from V and 6 bases from J; bases unmatched to any gene: 9. This CDR3 comprises 15 residues. Germline CDR1 reads GTSNPN; CDR2 reads SVGIG (reference sequence). CDR3 region: CAWRSKGQGAGEQYF. CDR3 DNA: TGTGCCTGGAGGTCTAAGGGACAGGGGGCGGGCGAGCAGTACTTC. Drawing the rest from reference TRBV30 and TRBJ2-7, the complete variable domain is SQTIHQWPATLVQPVGSPLSLECTVEGTSNPNLYWYRQAAGRGLQLLFYSVGIGQISSEVPQNLSASRPQDRQFILSSKKLLLSDSGFYLCAWRSKGQGAGEQYFGPGTRLTVT.

This clonotype was seen more than once but under ten times. The V call is TRBV7-9, the J call TRBJ2-7; 7 bases fit TRBD2. This CDR3 contains 14 residues. Germline V gene sequence: CDR1 SEHNR, CDR2 FQNEAQ (reference sequence). V lost 3 bases and J lost 4; bases outside the gene matches: 6. The CDR3 loop reads CASSFGGRNYEQYF. DNA for the CDR3: TGTGCCAGCAGCTTCGGCGGGAGAAATTACGAGCAGTACTTC.

The chain combines TRBV5-5 with TRBJ1-5, with D tentatively TRBD1 (5 bases). V shed 5 bases and J shed 7 bases, with 19 bases lying between them. The CDR3 loop spans 15 amino acids. Germline V gene sequence: CDR1 SGHKS, CDR2 YYEKEE (reference sequence). CDR3 in amino acids: CASSTGEGEWQPQHF. The CDR3 nucleotides are TGTGCCAGCAGTACGGGGGAGGGAGAGTGGCAGCCCCAGCATTTT.

This clonotype was counted ten times or more. Its ends do not fully match the called genes, so a read error is possible. V is TRBV4-3 and J is TRBJ2-3; D is unclear. The CDR3 is 11 residues long. CDR1 LGHNA and CDR2 YSLEER come from the germline V gene. The CDR3 loop reads CASSQADTQYF. The CDR3 region has the DNA TGTGCCAGCAGCCAAGCAGATACGCAGTATTTT.

The table lists this clonotype with a few counts. The chain couples TRBV29-1 to TRBJ1-2; D gene ambiguous. V lost 5 bases and J lost 3, with 7 bases in between. This CDR3 is built from 11 residues. The germline V gene has CDR1 SQVTM and CDR2 ANQGSEA. The CDR3 coding sequence is TGCAGCGTTTTGAAGGACTATGGCTACACCTTC. This gives the protein CSVLKDYGYTF. The full variable domain, rest sourced from reference TRBV29-1 and TRBJ1-2, is SAVISQKPSRDICQRGTSLTIQCQVDSQVTMMFWYRQQPGQSLTLIATANQGSEATYESGFVIDKFPISRPNLTFSTLTVSNMSPEDSSIYLCSVLKDYGYTFGSGTRLTVV.

Here the CDR3 reads CASIPSGRKEGDTQYF. The CDR3 DNA is TGTGCCAGCATCCCTAGCGGGAGGAAGGAGGGAGATACGCAGTATTTT. V usage is TRBV7-9 and J usage is TRBJ2-3; 11 bases align to TRBD2. The CDR3 contains 16 residues. V lost 7 bases, J lost 5 bases, and 11 bases stayed unmatched. Germline V lookup: CDR1 SEHNR, CDR2 FQNEAQ (reference sequence).

This chain uses TRBV10-3 with TRBJ2-3, with a weak D call TRBD2 (5 bases). Between the trimmed V and J ends, which lost 5 bases and 2 bases, there was a span of 8 bases. The CDR3 covers 13 residues. From germline, CDR1 is ENHRY and CDR2 SYGVKD. CDR3 in amino acids: CAISPGDTDTQYF. The CDR3 nucleotides are TGTGCCATCAGTCCCGGGGACACAGATACGCAGTATTTT.

The chain is built from TRBV20-1 and TRBJ1-1; possibly TRBD1 for D (5 bases). CDR3 length: 16 residues. Germline V lookup: CDR1 DFQATT, CDR2 SNEGSKA (reference sequence). V lost 0 bases to trimming and J lost 3 bases, with 17 bases between them. CDR3: CSARDASGKSHTEAFF. The CDR3 DNA follows: TGCAGTGCTAGAGATGCGTCAGGGAAGAGTCACACTGAAGCTTTCTTT.